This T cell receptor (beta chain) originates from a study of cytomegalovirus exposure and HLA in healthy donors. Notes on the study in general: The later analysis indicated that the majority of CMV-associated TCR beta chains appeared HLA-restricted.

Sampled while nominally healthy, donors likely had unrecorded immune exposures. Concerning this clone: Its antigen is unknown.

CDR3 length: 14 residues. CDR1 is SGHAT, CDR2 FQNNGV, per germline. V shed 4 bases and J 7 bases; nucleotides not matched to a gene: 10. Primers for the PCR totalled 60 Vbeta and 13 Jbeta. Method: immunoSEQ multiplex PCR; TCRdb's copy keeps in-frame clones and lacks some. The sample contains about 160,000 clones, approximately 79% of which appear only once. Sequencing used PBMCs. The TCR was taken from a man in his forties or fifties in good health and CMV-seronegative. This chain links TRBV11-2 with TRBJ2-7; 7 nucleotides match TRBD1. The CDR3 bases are TGTGCCAGCAGCTCCCCGGGACAGAAGAGGGAGCAGTACTTC. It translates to CASSSPGQKREQYF.